This entry lists 22 T cell receptor beta chains sequenced from one sample in a study of CD8 T cells in ankylosing spondylitis. TCRdb used MiXCR to reprocess the 5' RACE reads, holding one entry per CDR3 protein. The data show around 430,000 distinct CDR3 sequences, roughly 17% seen once. The antigens for these receptors are not known. Overall study findings and caveats: There was a TCR beta motif, made of fewer than 10 highly homologous variants, that appeared characteristic of ankylosing spondylitis blood.

The sequencing sample was made of blood, either unsorted or a sorted T cell fraction (not recorded which). The receptors here all came from a male donor with ankylosing spondylitis.

V is TRBV20-1 and J is TRBJ2-3, with D unresolved. Trimming cost V 1 base and J 3 bases, with 5 bases left between them. The CDR3 runs to 12 residues. Germline lookup yields CDR1 DFQATT and CDR2 SNEGSKA (reference sequence). CDR3 in DNA: TGCAGTGCTAGAGCTACGACAGATACGCAGTATTTT. It specifies CSARATTDTQYF.

This clonotype was counted between two and nine times. The rearrangement links TRBV11-3 to TRBJ2-5; 11 bases map to TRBD1. The CDR3 consists of 14 residues. V gave up 5 bases and J gave up 5 bases; unmatched junction bases: 4. CDR1 is SGHNT, CDR2 YENEEA, per germline. CDR3 DNA sequence: TGTGCCAGCAGCCGTGGACAGGGGGCGGAGACCCAGTACTTC. This translates into CASSRGQGAETQYF.

This clonotype was picked up a small number of times. V usage is TRBV5-1 and J usage is TRBJ1-1; TRBD1 matches 9 bases. The V and J ends lost 0 bases and 5 bases, in that order; junction bases with no gene match: 5. Germline CDR1 and CDR2: SGHRS and YFSETQ. The CDR3 covers 15 residues. In DNA form, the CDR3 reads TGCGCCAGCAGCTTGGACAGGGGGCGATCGACTGAAGCTTTCTTT. It codes for CASSLDRGRSTEAFF.

The V call is TRBV28, the J call TRBJ2-3; no clear D gene. V dropped 5 bases and J dropped 2 bases, with 14 bases sitting between them. The CDR3 extends over 15 amino acids. From germline, CDR1 is MDHEN and CDR2 SYDVKM. The CDR3 here is CASSTQDGYTDTQYF. DNA for the CDR3: TGTGCCAGCAGTACGCAGGACGGTTACACAGATACGCAGTATTTT.

This clonotype was seen a few times. The J gene is TRBJ2-1, the V gene TRBV5-1; no clear D gene. The V gene lost 0 bases and the J gene lost 0 bases, with 10 bases spanning the gap. CDR1 is SGHRS, CDR2 YFSETQ, per germline. This CDR3 contains 16 residues. The CDR3 DNA is TGCGCCAGCAGCTTGGCTGGCGACACCTCCTACAATGAGCAGTTCTTC. Its protein product is CASSLAGDTSYNEQFF.

The table lists this clonotype with a few counts. The chain couples TRBV4-2 to TRBJ1-2; 10 bases fit TRBD1. The germline CDR1 and CDR2 sequences are LGHNA and YNFKEQ. The CDR3 is made up of 18 amino acids. Trimming removed 4 bases from V and 3 bases from J; junction bases left unmatched: 14. The CDR3 region has the DNA TGTGCCAGCAGCCGGGACAGGGGCCTTCCGTTAATGGACTATGGCTACACCTTC. Amino acids: CASSRDRGLPLMDYGYTF.

The V and J genes are TRBV29-1 and TRBJ2-3, with TRBD2 matching over 10 bases. The CDR3 totals 14 residues. The V gene end was trimmed by 3 bases and the J gene end by 7 bases; junction bases not matched to a gene: 7. CDR1 and CDR2 from the germline V gene are SQVTM and ANQGSEA. The CDR3 nucleotides read TGCAGCGTTGATCAAGCGGGAGGGCCAAATACGCAGTATTTT. This encodes CSVDQAGGPNTQYF.

The J gene is TRBJ1-2, the V gene TRBV11-2; D is ambiguous. The CDR3 is 13 residues long. Germline V gene lookup returns CDR1 SGHAT and CDR2 FQNNGV. V dropped 5 bases and J dropped 4 bases, with 11 bases sitting between them. CDR3 nucleotide sequence: TGTGCCAGCAGCCCGGCGGCATTCTATGGCTACACCTTC. This sequence encodes CASSPAAFYGYTF.

The chain joins TRBV20-1 to TRBJ1-5, with 7 nucleotides matching TRBD1. J lost 0 bases, V lost 4 bases, and 6 bases had no gene match. This CDR3 spans 15 amino acids. CDR1 and CDR2 (germline): DFQATT, SNEGSKA (reference sequence). DNA of the CDR3: TGCAGTGCTATTACAGGGGAGAGTAGCAATCAGCCCCAGCATTTT. Translation gives CSAITGESSNQPQHF.

This clonotype has more than one count but fewer than ten. The rearrangement uses TRBV18 and TRBJ2-7; D gene uncertain. Between the trimmed V and J ends, which lost 5 bases and 3 bases, there was a span of 14 bases. The CDR3 has 14 residues. From germline, CDR1 is KGHSH and CDR2 LQKENI. The CDR3 DNA sequence: TGTGCCAGCTCATCGGCCGGGCTCTACTACGAGCAGTACTTC. It is translated as CASSSAGLYYEQYF.

This clonotype was observed a handful of times. The chain links TRBV20-1 to TRBJ2-7; D gene ambiguous. Trimming stripped 3 bases from V and 0 bases from J, with 9 bases between. CDR3 length equals 13 residues. The germline CDR1 and CDR2 sequences are DFQATT and SNEGSKA (reference sequence). CDR3 sequence reads: CSASQTSSYEQYF. The DNA for the CDR3 is TGCAGTGCTAGTCAGACAAGCTCCTACGAGCAGTACTTC.

This chain connects TRBV15 to TRBJ1-2, with D perhaps TRBD1 (6 bases). The CDR3 has 14 residues. Between the trimmed V and J ends, which lost 2 bases and 1 base, there was a span of 8 bases. CDR1 is LNHNV, CDR2 YYDKDF, per germline (reference sequence). CDR3 DNA sequence: TGTGCCACCAGCAGAAAGGACAGTAACTATGGCTACACCTTC. Amino acid sequence: CATSRKDSNYGYTF.

This clonotype has just a few counts. The genes are TRBV7-9 and TRBJ2-3; D is unclear. Germline V lookup: CDR1 SEHNR, CDR2 FQNEAQ (reference sequence). This CDR3 contains 15 residues. V was cut by 5 bases and J by 3 bases, with 15 bases left in between. CDR3 in amino acids: CASSAGPRPTDTQYF. In DNA form, the CDR3 reads TGTGCCAGCAGCGCCGGGCCTAGGCCAACAGATACGCAGTATTTT.

The gene calls are TRBV6-1 and TRBJ2-7; TRBD1 matches 7 bases. V lost 10 bases, J lost 1 base, and 7 bases stayed unmatched. The CDR3 has 13 amino acids. Germline values: CDR1 MNHNS, CDR2 SASEGT. The CDR3 nucleotides are TGTGCCACCCGACAGGGTTGGTCCTACGAGCAGTACTTC. Encoded protein: CATRQGWSYEQYF.

Only a few counts were recorded for this clonotype. The rearrangement uses TRBV6-5 and TRBJ2-1; D gene unclear. Trimming took off 6 bases at V and 3 bases at J, with 3 bases between the two ends. The germline V gene encodes CDR1 MNHEY and CDR2 SVGAGI. This CDR3 has 11 amino acids. The CDR3 reads CASRRYNEQFF. As DNA, the CDR3 is TGTGCCAGCAGACGCTACAATGAGCAGTTCTTC.

This clonotype occurred a few times. The rearrangement joins TRBV5-1 to TRBJ2-1; 7 bases are shared with TRBD2. The germline V gene encodes CDR1 SGHRS and CDR2 YFSETQ. The CDR3 consists of 16 residues. V shed 2 bases and J 0 bases; nucleotides not matched to a gene: 5. DNA of the CDR3: TGCGCCAGCAGCTTTGTAGGCGGGAGCTCCTACAATGAGCAGTTCTTC. It codes for CASSFVGGSSYNEQFF. Drawing the rest from reference TRBV5-1 and TRBJ2-1, the complete variable domain is KAGVTQTPRYLIKTRGQQVTLSCSPISGHRSVSWYQQTPGQGLQFLFEYFSETQRNKGNFPGRFSGRQFSNSRSEMNVSTLELGDSALYLCASSFVGGSSYNEQFFGPGTRLTVL.

In this sample, this clonotype turned up a few times. V gene TRBV12-3 or TRBV12-4 combines with J gene TRBJ2-7; TRBD1 agrees at 8 bases. This CDR3 is 14 amino acids long. Trimming cost V 8 bases and J 1 base; bases outside gene matches: 7. The CDR3 coding sequence is TGTGCCAGCTCCACACAGGGGGGATCCTACGAGCAGTACTTC. Translation: CASSTQGGSYEQYF.

This chain joins TRBV7-8 and TRBJ2-1; no clear D. The germline V and J ends were trimmed by 0 bases and 13 bases, with 7 bases remaining between them. Looked up from germline, CDR1 is SGHVS and CDR2 is FQNEAQ. The CDR3 is 11 residues long. The CDR3 loop is CASSLASFQFF. DNA of the CDR3: TGTGCCAGCAGCTTAGCGTCCTTTCAGTTCTTC.

This clonotype was detected only a few times. The chain links TRBV20-1 to TRBJ2-4; TRBD1 matches at 10 bases. The V gene end was trimmed by 4 bases and the J gene end by 6 bases; junction bases not matched to a gene: 6. The CDR3 consists of 14 residues. CDR1 and CDR2 from the germline V gene are DFQATT and SNEGSKA (reference sequence). CDR3 in DNA: TGCAGTGCTACGTCGGGACAGGGGACAAACATTCAGTACTTC. Its translation is CSATSGQGTNIQYF.

V and J are TRBV11-2 and TRBJ1-1; TRBD1 aligns across 7 bases. The CDR3 is made up of 15 amino acids. Germline V CDR1 and CDR2: SGHAT, FQNNGV. The V segment lost 4 bases and the J segment 1 base; nucleotides outside the gene matches: 6. The CDR3 bases are TGTGCCAGCAGCTCGTGGACAGGATCGAACACTGAAGCTTTCTTT. Translating it yields CASSSWTGSNTEAFF.

In its sample, this clonotype was seen many times. The V call is TRBV5-1, the J call TRBJ1-1; 9 bases fit TRBD1. The CDR3 loop spans 17 amino acids. Losses at the gene ends were 0 bases for V and 5 bases for J; bases not matched to a gene: 11. Germline V lookup: CDR1 SGHRS, CDR2 YFSETQ. This chain's CDR3 is CASSLGVTGGIGTEAFF. The CDR3 region has the DNA TGCGCCAGCAGCTTGGGAGTGACAGGGGGAATTGGAACTGAAGCTTTCTTT.

The genes are TRBV7-2 and TRBJ2-1; 7 positions agree with TRBD1. This CDR3 contains 13 residues. The germline CDR1 and CDR2 sequences are SGHTA and FQGNSA. Unmatched junction bases numbered 9, after V lost 6 bases and J lost 10 bases. The CDR3, as DNA: TGTGCCAGCAGAAACAGGGGACACGGCGAGCAGTTCTTC. This gives the protein CASRNRGHGEQFF.